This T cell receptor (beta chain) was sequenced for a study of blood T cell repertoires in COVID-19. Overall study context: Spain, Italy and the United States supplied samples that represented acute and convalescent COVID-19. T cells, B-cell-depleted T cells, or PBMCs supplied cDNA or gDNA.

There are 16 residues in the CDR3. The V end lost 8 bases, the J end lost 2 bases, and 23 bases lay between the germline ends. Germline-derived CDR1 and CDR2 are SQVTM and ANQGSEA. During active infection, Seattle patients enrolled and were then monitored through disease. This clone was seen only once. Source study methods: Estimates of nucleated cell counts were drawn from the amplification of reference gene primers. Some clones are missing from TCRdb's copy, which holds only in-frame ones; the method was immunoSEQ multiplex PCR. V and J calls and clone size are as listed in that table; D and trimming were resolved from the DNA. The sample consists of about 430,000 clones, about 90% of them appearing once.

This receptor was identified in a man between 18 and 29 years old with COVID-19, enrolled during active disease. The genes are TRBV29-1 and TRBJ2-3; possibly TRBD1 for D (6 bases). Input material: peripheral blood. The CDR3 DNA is TGCAGCCTTTCAGGTCAGGGGTTCGGTTCCACAGATACGCAGTATTTT. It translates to CSLSGQGFGSTDTQYF.